The rows below give T cell receptor beta chains drawn from one sample of a study of cytomegalovirus exposure and HLA in healthy donors. Sequencing was performed with immunoSEQ multiplex PCR; in TCRdb, only in-frame clones are kept and a portion is missing. Seen here are about 140,000 clones, around 73% observed once, and the top ten hold around 1.7%. The material sequenced was PBMCs. The source is a female donor in good health and CMV-seronegative. The CDR3 runs from the conserved cysteine through the conserved F or W. The D gene is left open where the match is weak. Clone size is shown for a subset of rows, as once, few, many or a class of expanded clone.

D	V	J	size	CDR3	DNA
-	TRBV19	TRBJ2-2	few	CASNYRGAGELFF	TGTGCCAGTAATTATCGGGGAGCCGGGGAGCTGTTTTTT
-	TRBV4-1	TRBJ2-5	-	CASSQVPLVESGETQYF	TGCGCCAGCAGCCAAGTTCCTTTGGTAGAGTCAGGGGAGACCCAGTACTTC
TRBD1	TRBV19	TRBJ1-5	-	CASSIGDRNNQPQHF	TGTGCCAGTAGTATAGGGGACAGGAACAATCAGCCCCAGCATTTT
-	TRBV2	TRBJ1-1	-	CASSGSRRQNTEAFF	TGTGCCAGCAGTGGCTCGAGGAGGCAGAACACTGAAGCTTTCTTT
TRBD1	TRBV9	TRBJ1-4	-	CASSYGQDNEKLFF	TGTGCCAGCAGCTACGGACAGGACAATGAAAAACTGTTTTTT
TRBD2	TRBV5-1	TRBJ2-1	-	CASSLGTSRNEQFF	TGCGCCAGCAGCTTGGGGACTAGTCGTAATGAGCAGTTCTTC
TRBD1	TRBV13	TRBJ2-2	-	CASSFGTANTGELFF	TGTGCCAGCAGCTTCGGGACAGCGAACACCGGGGAGCTGTTTTTT
-	TRBV12-5	TRBJ1-3	-	CASGLVQGFVSGNTIYF	TGTGCTAGTGGTTTGGTACAGGGATTCGTCTCTGGAAACACCATATATTTT
TRBD1	TRBV2	TRBJ2-5	-	CASSRDRGFSETQYF	TGTGCCAGCAGTCGGGACAGGGGTTTTTCAGAGACCCAGTACTTC
-	TRBV7-3	TRBJ1-1	-	CASSPSGQYTEAFF	TGTGCCAGCAGCCCCAGCGGGCAGTACACTGAAGCTTTCTTT
-	TRBV2	TRBJ2-7	once	CASRIRVKYEQYF	TGTGCCAGCAGGATACGGGTTAAATACGAGCAGTACTTC
TRBD2	TRBV11-3	TRBJ2-1	-	CASSLDGLAADYNEQFF	TGTGCCAGCAGCTTAGATGGACTAGCGGCAGATTACAATGAGCAGTTCTTC
-	TRBV9	TRBJ1-3	-	CASSVEMGRAGNTIYF	TGTGCCAGCAGCGTAGAAATGGGGCGAGCGGGAAACACCATATATTTT
-	TRBV19	TRBJ2-2	-	CASSFLVGANTGELFF	TGTGCCAGTAGTTTTCTTGTGGGAGCGAACACCGGGGAGCTGTTTTTT
-	TRBV6-5	TRBJ1-2	-	CASSQQGAGNYGYTF	TGTGCCAGCAGTCAACAGGGAGCGGGGAACTATGGCTACACCTTC
TRBD1	TRBV2	TRBJ1-1	-	CASRDGNRGEAFF	TGTGCCAGCAGGGACGGGAACAGGGGTGAAGCTTTCTTT
-	TRBV11-3	TRBJ2-3	few	CASSSRPNPTDTQYF	TGTGCCAGCAGCTCTAGACCAAATCCTACAGATACGCAGTATTTT
TRBD1	TRBV10-1	TRBJ2-7	-	CASSGTGAWEQYF	TGCGCCAGCTCCGGGACAGGGGCTTGGGAGCAGTACTTC
-	TRBV5-6	TRBJ1-1	few	CASSFLTEAFF	TGTGCCAGCAGCTTTCTCACTGAAGCTTTCTTT
TRBD1	TRBV5-1	TRBJ1-5	-	CASSLGQGEGQPQHF	TGCGCCAGCAGCCTGGGACAGGGGGAGGGTCAGCCCCAGCATTTT
-	TRBV28	TRBJ1-2	few	CASGNSYGYTF	TGTGCCAGCGGAAACAGTTATGGCTACACCTTC
TRBD2	TRBV28	TRBJ2-3	-	CASSSSRGWGGTDTQYF	TGTGCCAGCAGTTCCTCGCGGGGGTGGGGAGGCACAGATACGCAGTATTTT
-	TRBV25-1	TRBJ2-3	-	CASSDPIVTDTQYF	TGTGCCAGCAGTGATCCCATAGTGACAGATACGCAGTATTTT
TRBD1	TRBV6-9	TRBJ1-1	-	CASSFGVLQGLDTEAFF	TGTGCCAGCAGTTTTGGAGTTCTACAGGGGTTGGACACTGAAGCTTTCTTT
-	TRBV7-2	TRBJ1-4	-	CASSLRPQGATNEKLFF	TGTGCCAGCAGCCTTCGACCACAGGGAGCAACTAATGAAAAACTGTTTTTT
-	TRBV5-1	TRBJ2-5	once	CASSLRGNDQETQYF	TGCGCCAGCAGCTTACGGGGTAATGACCAAGAGACCCAGTACTTC
-	TRBV6-1	TRBJ2-7	-	CASSKAGGRSNYEQYF	TGTGCCAGCAGTAAAGCCGGGGGACGCTCTAACTACGAGCAGTACTTC
-	TRBV5-6	TRBJ1-5	-	CASSLAGTVLANQPQHF	TGTGCCAGCAGCTTGGCCGGTACGGTTCTTGCAAATCAGCCCCAGCATTTT
TRBD1	TRBV5-1	TRBJ2-7	-	CASSLARTGYYEQYF	TGCGCCAGCAGCTTGGCTCGGACAGGATATTACGAGCAGTACTTC
TRBD1	TRBV6-6	TRBJ2-7	-	CASARTGLEIVGQYF	TGTGCCAGCGCTAGGACAGGGTTAGAAATCGTTGGGCAGTACTTC